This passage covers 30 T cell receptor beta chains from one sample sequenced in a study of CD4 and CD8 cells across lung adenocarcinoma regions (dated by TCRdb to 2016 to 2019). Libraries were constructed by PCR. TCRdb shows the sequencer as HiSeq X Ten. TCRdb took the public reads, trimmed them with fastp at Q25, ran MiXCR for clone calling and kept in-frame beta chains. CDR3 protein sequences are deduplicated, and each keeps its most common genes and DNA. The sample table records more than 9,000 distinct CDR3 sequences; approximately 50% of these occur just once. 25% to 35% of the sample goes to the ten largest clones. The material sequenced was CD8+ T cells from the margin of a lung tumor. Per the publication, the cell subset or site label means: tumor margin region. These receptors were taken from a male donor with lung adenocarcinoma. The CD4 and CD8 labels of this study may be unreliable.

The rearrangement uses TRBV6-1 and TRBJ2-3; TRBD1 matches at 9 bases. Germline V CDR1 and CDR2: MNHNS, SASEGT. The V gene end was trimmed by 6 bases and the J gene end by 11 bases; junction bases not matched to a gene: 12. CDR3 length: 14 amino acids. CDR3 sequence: CASRQGAWADMQYF. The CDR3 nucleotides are TGTGCCAGCAGACAGGGGGCTTGGGCAGACATGCAGTATTTT.

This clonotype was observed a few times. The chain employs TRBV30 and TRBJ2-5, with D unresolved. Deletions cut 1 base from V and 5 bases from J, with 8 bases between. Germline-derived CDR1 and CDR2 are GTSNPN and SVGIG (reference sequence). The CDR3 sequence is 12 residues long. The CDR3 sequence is CAWSGQAETQYF. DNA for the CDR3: TGTGCCTGGAGTGGGCAAGCCGAGACCCAGTACTTC. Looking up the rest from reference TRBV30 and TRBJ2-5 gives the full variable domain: SQTIHQWPATLVQPVGSPLSLECTVEGTSNPNLYWYRQAAGRGLQLLFYSVGIGQISSEVPQNLSASRPQDRQFILSSKKLLLSDSGFYLCAWSGQAETQYFGPGTRLLVL.

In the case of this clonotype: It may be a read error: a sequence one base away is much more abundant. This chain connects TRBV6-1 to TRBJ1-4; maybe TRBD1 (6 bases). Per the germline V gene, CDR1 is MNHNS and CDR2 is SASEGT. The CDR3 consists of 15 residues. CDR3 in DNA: TGTGCCAACAGTGAATGGGCGAACAGGGTTCAAAAACTGTTTTTT. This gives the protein CANSEWANRVQKLFF.

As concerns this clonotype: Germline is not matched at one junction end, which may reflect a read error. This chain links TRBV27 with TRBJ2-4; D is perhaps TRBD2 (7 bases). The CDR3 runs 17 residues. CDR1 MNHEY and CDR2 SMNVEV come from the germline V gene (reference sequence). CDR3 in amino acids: CASSFLDWRGRKDIQYF. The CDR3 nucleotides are TGTGCCAGCAGTTTTTTAGACTGGCGGGGGCGCAAAGACATTCAGTATTTC.

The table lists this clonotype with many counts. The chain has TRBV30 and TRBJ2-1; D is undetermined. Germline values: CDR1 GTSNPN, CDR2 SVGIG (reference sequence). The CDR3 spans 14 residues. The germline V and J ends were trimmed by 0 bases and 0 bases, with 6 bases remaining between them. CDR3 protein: CAWSVGSSYNEQFF. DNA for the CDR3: TGTGCCTGGAGTGTAGGTTCCTCCTACAATGAGCAGTTCTTC.

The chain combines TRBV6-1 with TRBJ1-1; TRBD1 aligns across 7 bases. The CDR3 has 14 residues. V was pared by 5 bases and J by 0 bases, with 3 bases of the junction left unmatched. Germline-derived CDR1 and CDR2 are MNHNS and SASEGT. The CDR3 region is CASSTGQLNTEAFF. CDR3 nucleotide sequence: TGTGCCAGCAGTACGGGACAGTTGAACACTGAAGCTTTCTTT.

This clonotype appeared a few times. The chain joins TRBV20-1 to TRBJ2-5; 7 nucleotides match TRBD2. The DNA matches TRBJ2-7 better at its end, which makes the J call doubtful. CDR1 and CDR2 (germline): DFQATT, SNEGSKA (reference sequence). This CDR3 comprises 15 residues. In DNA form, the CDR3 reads TGCAGTGCTAGAGTTGGGCTCGCGGGGGTCTACGAGCAGTACTTC. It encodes CSARVGLAGVYEQYF.

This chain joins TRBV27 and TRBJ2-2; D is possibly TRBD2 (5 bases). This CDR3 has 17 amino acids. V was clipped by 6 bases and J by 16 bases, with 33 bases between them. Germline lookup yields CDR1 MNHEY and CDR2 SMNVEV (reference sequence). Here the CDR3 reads CASSLLGLSVSTDTQFF. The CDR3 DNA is TGTGCCAGCAGCCTCCTTGGACTCTCCGTGAGCACAGATACGCAGTTTTTT.

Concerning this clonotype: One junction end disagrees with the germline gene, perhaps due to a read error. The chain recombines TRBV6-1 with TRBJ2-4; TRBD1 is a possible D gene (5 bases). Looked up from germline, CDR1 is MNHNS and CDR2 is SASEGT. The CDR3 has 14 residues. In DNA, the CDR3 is TGTGCCAGCAGTACCAGGGTGGGCGAAGACATCCAGTACTTC. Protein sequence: CASSTRVGEDIQYF.

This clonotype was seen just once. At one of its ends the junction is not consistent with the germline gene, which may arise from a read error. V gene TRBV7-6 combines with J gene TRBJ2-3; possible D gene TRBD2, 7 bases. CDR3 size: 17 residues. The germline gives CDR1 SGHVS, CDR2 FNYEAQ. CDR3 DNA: TGTGCCAGCAGCTTAGCGGTGGGGGGCGGGGGCCAAGAGACCCAGTATTTC. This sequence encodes CASSLAVGGGGQETQYF.

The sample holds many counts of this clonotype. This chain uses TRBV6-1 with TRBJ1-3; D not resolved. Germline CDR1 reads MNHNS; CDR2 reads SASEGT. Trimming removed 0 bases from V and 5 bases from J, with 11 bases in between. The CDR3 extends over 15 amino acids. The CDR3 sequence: CASSEASGGRNTIYF. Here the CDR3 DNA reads TGTGCCAGCAGTGAAGCCTCGGGCGGTAGAAACACCATATATTTT.

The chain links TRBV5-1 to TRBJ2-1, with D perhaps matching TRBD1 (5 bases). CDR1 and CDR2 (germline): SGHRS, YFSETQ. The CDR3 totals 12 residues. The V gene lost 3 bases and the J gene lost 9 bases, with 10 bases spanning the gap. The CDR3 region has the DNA TGCGCCAGCAGCTCCTCTAGGGGTGAGCAGTTCTTC. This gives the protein CASSSSRGEQFF.

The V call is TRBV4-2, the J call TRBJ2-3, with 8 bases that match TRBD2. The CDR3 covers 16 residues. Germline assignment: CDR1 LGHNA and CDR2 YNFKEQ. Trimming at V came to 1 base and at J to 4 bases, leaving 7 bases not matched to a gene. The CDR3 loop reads CASSQALRGAPDTQYF. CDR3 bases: TGTGCCAGCAGCCAAGCCCTGCGGGGGGCCCCAGATACGCAGTATTTT.

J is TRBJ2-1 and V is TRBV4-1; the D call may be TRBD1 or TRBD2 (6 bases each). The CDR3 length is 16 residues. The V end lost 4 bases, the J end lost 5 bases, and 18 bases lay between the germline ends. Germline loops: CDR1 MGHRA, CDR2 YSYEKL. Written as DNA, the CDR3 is TGCGCCAGCAGCCCGCCCCGGGGGCAGGGAAACAATGAGCAGTTCTTC. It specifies CASSPPRGQGNNEQFF.

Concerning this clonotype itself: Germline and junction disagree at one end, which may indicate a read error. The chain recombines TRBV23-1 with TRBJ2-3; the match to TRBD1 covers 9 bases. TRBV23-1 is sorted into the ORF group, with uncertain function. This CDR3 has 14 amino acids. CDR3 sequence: CGSRGDRAKDTQYF. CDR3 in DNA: TGCGGCAGCAGGGGGGACAGGGCTAAAGACACTCAGTACTTT.

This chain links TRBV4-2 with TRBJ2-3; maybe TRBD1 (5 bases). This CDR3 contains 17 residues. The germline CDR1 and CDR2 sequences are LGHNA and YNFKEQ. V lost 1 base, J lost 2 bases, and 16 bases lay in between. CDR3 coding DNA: TGTGCCAGCAGCCAAGCTGCCAGGGCAGGTTACACAGATACGCAGTATTTT. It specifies CASSQAARAGYTDTQYF.

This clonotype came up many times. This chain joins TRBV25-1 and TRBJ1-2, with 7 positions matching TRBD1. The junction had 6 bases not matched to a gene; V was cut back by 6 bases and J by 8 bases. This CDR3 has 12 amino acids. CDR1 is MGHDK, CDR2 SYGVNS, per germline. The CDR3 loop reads CASSLRGLGYTF. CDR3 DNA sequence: TGTGCCAGCAGCCTAAGGGGGCTCGGCTACACCTTC.

The chain's CDR3 is CASSFASQETQYF. DNA of the CDR3: TGTGCCAGCAGCTTCGCCAGTCAAGAGACCCAGTACTTC. V is TRBV7-9 and J is TRBJ2-5; D gene uncertain. Trimming cost V 3 bases and J 2 bases, with 7 bases left between them. The CDR3 extends over 13 amino acids. Germline CDR1 is SEHNR and CDR2 is FQNEAQ (reference sequence).

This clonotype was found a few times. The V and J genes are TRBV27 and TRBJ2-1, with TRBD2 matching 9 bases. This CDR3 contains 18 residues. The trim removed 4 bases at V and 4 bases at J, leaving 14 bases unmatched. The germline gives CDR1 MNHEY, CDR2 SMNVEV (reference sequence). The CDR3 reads CASSSPQGQLAGYNEQFF. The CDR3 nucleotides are TGTGCCAGCAGTTCGCCACAGGGTCAGCTAGCGGGATACAATGAGCAGTTCTTC.

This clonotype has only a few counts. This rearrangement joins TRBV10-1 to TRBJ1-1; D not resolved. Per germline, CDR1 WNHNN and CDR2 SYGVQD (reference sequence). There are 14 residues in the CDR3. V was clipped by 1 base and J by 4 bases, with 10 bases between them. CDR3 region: CASSELRGSTEAFF. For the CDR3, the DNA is TGCGCCAGCAGTGAGTTACGCGGGAGCACTGAAGCTTTCTTT.

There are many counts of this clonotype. CDR3 loop: CASGRAGGDEQFF. Here the CDR3 DNA reads TGTGCCAGCGGGAGGGCGGGAGGCGATGAGCAGTTCTTC. The rearrangement links TRBV28 to TRBJ2-1; 8 nucleotides align to TRBD2. V trimming: 8 bases; J trimming: 8 bases; junction bases outside the gene matches: 8. Germline CDR1 and CDR2: MDHEN and SYDVKM. CDR3 length: 13 amino acids.

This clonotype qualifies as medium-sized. Here the CDR3 reads CASSDSKLAGVNEQFF. CDR3 nucleotide sequence: TGTGCCAGCAGTGACTCGAAACTAGCGGGAGTTAATGAGCAGTTCTTC. V and J are TRBV6-4 and TRBJ2-1; 11 positions match TRBD2. The CDR3 runs 16 residues. After removal of 0 bases from V and 7 bases from J, the junction contained 5 bases not matched to a gene. Germline-derived CDR1 and CDR2 are MRHNA and SNTAGT.

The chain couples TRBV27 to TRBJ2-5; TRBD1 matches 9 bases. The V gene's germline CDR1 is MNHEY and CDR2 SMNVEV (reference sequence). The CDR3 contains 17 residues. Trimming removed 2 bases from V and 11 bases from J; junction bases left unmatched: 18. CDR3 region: CASSLRLTGGESNEQYF. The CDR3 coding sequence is TGTGCCAGCAGTTTACGACTAACAGGGGGCGAGTCCAATGAGCAGTACTTC.

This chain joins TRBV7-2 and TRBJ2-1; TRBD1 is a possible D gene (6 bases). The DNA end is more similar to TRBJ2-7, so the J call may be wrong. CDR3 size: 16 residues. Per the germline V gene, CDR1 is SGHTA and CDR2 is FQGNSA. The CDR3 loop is CASSVRSGTITYEQYF. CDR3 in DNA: TGTGCCAGCAGTGTTAGATCCGGGACAATTACCTACGAGCAGTACTTC.

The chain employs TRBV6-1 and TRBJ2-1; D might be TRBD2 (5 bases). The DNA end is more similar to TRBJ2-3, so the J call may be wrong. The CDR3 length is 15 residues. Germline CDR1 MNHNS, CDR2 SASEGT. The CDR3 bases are TGTGCCAGGAACATACAGACTATCAGGAACGATGCGCAGTATTTT. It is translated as CARNIQTIRNDAQYF.

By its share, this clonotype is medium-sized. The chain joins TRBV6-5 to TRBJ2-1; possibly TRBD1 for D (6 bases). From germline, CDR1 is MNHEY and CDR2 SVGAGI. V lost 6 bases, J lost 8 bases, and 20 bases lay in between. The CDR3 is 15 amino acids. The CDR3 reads CASSLKQGIQDEQFF. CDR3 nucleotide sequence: TGTGCCAGCAGCCTCAAACAGGGAATTCAGGATGAGCAGTTCTTC.

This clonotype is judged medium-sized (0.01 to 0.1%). The CDR3 DNA reads as TGTGCCAGCAGCTTATTTCATGCCAATGAGCAGTTCTTC. Its translation is CASSLFHANEQFF. This rearrangement joins TRBV11-2 to TRBJ2-1; D remains ambiguous. Germline CDR1 SGHAT, CDR2 FQNNGV. Trimming cost V 2 bases and J 6 bases, with 8 bases left between them. The CDR3 contains 13 residues.

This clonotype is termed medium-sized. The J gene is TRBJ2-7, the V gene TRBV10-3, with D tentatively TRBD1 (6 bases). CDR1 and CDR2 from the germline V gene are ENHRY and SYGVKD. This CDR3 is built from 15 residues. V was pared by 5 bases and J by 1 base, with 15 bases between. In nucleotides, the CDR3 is TGTGCCATCAGTCCGGGACAAACAACTTCCTACGAGCAGTACTTC. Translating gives CAISPGQTTSYEQYF.

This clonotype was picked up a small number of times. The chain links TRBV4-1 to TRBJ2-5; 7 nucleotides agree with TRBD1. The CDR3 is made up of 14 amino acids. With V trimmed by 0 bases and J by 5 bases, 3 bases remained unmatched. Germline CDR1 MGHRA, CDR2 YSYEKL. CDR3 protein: CASSQDLRGETQYF. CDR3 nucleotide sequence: TGCGCCAGCAGCCAAGATCTCAGGGGGGAGACCCAGTACTTC.

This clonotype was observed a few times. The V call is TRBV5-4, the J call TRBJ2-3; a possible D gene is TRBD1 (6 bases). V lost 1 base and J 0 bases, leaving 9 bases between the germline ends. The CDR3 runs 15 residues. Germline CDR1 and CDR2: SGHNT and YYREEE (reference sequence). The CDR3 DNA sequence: TGTGCCAGCAGCTTGACAGGGTCCAGCACAGATACGCAGTATTTT. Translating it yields CASSLTGSSTDTQYF.